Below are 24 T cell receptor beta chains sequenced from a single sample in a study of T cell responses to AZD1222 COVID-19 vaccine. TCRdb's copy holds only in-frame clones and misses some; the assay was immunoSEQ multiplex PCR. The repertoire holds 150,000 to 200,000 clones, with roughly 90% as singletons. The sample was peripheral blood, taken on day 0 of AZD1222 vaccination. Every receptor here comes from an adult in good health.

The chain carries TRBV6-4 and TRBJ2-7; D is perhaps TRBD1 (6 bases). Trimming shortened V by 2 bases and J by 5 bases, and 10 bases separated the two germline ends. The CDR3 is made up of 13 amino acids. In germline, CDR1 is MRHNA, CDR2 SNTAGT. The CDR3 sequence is CASSDKPGDEQYF. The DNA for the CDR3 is TGTGCCAGCAGTGACAAACCAGGGGACGAGCAGTACTTC.

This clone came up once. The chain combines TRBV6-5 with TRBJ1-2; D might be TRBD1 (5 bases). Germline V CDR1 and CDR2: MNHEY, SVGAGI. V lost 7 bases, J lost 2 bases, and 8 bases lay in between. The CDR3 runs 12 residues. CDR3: CASMGVNYGYTF. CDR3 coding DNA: TGTGCCAGCATGGGGGTAAACTATGGCTACACCTTC.

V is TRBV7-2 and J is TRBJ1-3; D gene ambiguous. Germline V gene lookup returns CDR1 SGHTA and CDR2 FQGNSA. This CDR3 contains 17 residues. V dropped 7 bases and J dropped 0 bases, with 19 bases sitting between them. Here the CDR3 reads CASTQRDGSFSGNTIYF. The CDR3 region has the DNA TGTGCCAGCACCCAAAGGGATGGGTCTTTCTCTGGAAACACCATATATTTT.

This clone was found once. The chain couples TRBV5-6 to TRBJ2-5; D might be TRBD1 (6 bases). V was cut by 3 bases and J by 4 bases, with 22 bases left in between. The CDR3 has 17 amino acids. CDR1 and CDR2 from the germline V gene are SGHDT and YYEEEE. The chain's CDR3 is CASSYPGGRGSAETQYF. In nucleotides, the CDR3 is TGTGCCAGCAGCTACCCCGGAGGCAGGGGTTCCGCAGAGACCCAGTACTTC.

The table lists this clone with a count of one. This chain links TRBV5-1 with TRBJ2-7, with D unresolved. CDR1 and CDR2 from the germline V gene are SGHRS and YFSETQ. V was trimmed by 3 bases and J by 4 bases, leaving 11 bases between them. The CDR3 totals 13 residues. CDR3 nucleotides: TGCGCCAGCAGCTGGGGTTTTGGGTACGAGCAGTACTTC. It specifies CASSWGFGYEQYF.

This CDR3 reads CASSARQGETIYF. The CDR3 DNA follows: TGTGCCAGTAGTGCGCGACAGGGCGAGACCATATATTTT. The V and J genes are TRBV19 and TRBJ1-3; 7 nucleotides line up with TRBD1. In germline, CDR1 is LNHDA, CDR2 SQIVND (reference sequence). The CDR3 length is 13 residues. J was trimmed by 10 bases and V by 5 bases; bases with no gene match: 8.

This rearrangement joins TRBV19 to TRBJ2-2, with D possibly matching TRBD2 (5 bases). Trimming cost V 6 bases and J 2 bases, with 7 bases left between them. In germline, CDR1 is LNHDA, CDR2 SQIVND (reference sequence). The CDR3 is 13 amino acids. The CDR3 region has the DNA TGTGCCAGTAGGGAGGTTAACACCGGGGAGCTGTTTTTT. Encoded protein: CASREVNTGELFF.

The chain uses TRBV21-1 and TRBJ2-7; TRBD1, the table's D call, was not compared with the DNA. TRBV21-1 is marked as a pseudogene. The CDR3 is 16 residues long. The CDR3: CASSNGGGTGIYEQYF. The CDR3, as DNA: TGTGCCAGCAGCAACGGAGGGGGGACAGGGATCTACGAGCAGTACTTC.

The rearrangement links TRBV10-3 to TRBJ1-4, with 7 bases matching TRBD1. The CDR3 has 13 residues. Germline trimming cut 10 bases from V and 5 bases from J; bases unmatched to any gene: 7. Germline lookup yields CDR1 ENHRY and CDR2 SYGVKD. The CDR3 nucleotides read TGTGCCACCGCCGGGACAGAGAATGAAAAACTGTTTTTT. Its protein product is CATAGTENEKLFF.

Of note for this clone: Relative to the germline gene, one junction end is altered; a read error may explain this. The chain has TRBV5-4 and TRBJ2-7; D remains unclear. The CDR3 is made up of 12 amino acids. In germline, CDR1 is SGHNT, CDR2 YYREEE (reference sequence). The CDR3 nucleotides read TGTGCCAGCAGTTTAAGCGATACTAACCTCAACTTC. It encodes CASSLSDTNLNF.

The CDR3 is CASSSGTGNYGYTF. CDR3 nucleotide sequence: TGTGCCAGCAGCTCCGGGACAGGGAACTATGGCTACACCTTC. The rearrangement joins TRBV13 to TRBJ1-2; 9 positions match TRBD1. Germline V gives CDR1 PRHDT, CDR2 FYEKMQ (reference sequence). Trimming at V came to 4 bases and at J to 2 bases, leaving 2 bases not matched to a gene. This CDR3 contains 14 residues.

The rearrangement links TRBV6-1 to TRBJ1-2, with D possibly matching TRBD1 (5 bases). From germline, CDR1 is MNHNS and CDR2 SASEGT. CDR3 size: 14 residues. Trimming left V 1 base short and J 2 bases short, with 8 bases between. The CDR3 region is CASSEGPGNYGYTF. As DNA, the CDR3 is TGTGCCAGCAGTGAAGGTCCAGGGAACTATGGCTACACCTTC.

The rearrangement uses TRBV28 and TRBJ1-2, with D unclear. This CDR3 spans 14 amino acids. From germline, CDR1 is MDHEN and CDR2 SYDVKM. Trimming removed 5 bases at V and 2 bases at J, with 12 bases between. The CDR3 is CASSPADRNYGYTF. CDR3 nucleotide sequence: TGTGCCAGCAGTCCAGCAGATCGAAACTATGGCTACACCTTC.

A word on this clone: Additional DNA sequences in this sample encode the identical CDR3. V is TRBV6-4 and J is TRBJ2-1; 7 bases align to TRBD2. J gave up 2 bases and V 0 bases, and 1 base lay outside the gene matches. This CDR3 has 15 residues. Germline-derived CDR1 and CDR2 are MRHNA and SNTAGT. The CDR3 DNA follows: TGTGCCAGCAGTGACTCGGGGGGGGCCTACAATGAGCAGTTCTTC. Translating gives CASSDSGGAYNEQFF.

The CDR3 sequence: CASSSAPTAQDYEQYF. CDR3 sequence (DNA): TGTGCCAGCAGCTCAGCCCCAACAGCCCAGGACTACGAGCAGTACTTC. This chain links TRBV11-2 with TRBJ2-7, with D unresolved. The V end lost 4 bases, the J end lost 3 bases, and 19 bases lay between the germline ends. Germline CDR1 reads SGHAT; CDR2 reads FQNNGV. This CDR3 is built from 16 residues.

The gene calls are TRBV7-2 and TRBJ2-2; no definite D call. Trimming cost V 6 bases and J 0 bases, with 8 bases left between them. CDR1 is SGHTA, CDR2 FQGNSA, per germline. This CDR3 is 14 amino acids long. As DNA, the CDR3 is TGTGCCAGCAGACCCCCGGCGAACACCGGGGAGCTGTTTTTT. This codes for CASRPPANTGELFF.

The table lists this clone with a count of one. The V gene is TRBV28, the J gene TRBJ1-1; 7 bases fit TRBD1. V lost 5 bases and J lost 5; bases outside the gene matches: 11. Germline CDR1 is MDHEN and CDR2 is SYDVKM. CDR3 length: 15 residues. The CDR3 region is CASSTRGGGWTEAFF. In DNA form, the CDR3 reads TGTGCCAGCAGTACCCGAGGAGGGGGCTGGACTGAAGCTTTCTTT.

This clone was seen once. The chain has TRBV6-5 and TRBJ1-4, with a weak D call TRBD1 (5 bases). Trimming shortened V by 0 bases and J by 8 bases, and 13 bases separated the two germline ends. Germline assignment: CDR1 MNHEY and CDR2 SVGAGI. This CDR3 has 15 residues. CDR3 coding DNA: TGTGCCAGCAGTTACTCGAAAGGGGTCGGGGAAAAACTGTTTTTT. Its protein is CASSYSKGVGEKLFF.

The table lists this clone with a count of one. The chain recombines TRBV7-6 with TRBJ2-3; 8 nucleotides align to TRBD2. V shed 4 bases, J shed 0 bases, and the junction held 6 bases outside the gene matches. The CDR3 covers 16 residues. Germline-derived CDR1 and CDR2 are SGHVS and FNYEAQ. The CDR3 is CASSSLSGASTDTQYF. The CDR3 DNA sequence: TGTGCCAGCAGCTCCCTTAGCGGGGCTAGCACAGATACGCAGTATTTT.

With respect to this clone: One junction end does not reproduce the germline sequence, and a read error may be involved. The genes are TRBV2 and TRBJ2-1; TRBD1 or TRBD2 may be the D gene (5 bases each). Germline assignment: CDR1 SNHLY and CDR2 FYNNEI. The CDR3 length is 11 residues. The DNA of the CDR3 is TGTGCCAGCAGAGCGCGAGGGGAGCAGCTCTTC. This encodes CASRARGEQLF.

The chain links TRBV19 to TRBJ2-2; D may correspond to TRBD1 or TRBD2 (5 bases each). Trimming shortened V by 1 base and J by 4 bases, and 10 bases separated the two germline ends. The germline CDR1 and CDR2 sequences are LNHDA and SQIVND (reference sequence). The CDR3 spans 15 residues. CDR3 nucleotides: TGTGCCAGTAGTATAGCCAGGGCGGGCACCGGGGAGCTGTTTTTT. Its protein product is CASSIARAGTGELFF. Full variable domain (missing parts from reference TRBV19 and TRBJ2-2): DGGITQSPKYLFRKEGQNVTLSCEQNLNHDAMYWYRQDPGQGLRLIYYSQIVNDFQKGDIAEGYSVSREKKESFPLTVTSAQKNPTAFYLCASSIARAGTGELFFGEGSRLTVL.

The CDR3 DNA follows: TGTGCCAGCAGTACTCACAGGGCCCCAGGGGGGATGTATGTGGACACCGGGGAGCTGTTTTTT. Translated, it gives CASSTHRAPGGMYVDTGELFF. The chain is built from TRBV28 and TRBJ2-2; tentative D call: TRBD1 (7 bases). The CDR3 is 21 amino acids. The V gene's germline CDR1 is MDHEN and CDR2 SYDVKM. V lost 5 bases, J lost 3 bases, and 31 bases lay in between.

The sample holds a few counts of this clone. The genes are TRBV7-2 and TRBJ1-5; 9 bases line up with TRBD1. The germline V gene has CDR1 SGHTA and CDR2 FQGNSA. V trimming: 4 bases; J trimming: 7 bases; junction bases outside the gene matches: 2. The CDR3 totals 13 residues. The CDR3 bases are TGTGCCAGCAGCTACAGGGGGCAGCAGCCCCAGCATTTT. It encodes CASSYRGQQPQHF.

CDR3 sequence (DNA): TGTGCCAGCAGCTCGACTAGGAAGGATGAGCAGTTCTTC. Its protein is CASSSTRKDEQFF. The chain employs TRBV7-3 and TRBJ2-1; weak D call: TRBD2 (6 bases). V was pared by 4 bases and J by 8 bases, with 12 bases between. The CDR3 extends over 13 amino acids. Germline assignment: CDR1 SGHTA and CDR2 FQGTGA.